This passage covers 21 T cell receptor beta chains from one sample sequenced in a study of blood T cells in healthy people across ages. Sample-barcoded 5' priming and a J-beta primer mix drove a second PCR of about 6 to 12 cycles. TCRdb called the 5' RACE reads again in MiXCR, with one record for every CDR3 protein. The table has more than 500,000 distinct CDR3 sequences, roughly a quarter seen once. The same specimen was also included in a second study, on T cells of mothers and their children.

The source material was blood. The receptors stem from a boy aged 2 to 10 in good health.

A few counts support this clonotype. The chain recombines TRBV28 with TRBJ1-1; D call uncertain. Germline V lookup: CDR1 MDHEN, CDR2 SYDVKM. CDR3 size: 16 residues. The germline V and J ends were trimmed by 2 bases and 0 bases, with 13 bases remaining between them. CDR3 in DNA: TGTGCCAGCAGTTTAGGGAACAGACCCTTGAACACTGAAGCTTTCTTT. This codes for CASSLGNRPLNTEAFF. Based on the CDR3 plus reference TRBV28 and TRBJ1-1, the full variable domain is DVKVTQSSRYLVKRTGEKVFLECVQDMDHENMFWYRQDPGLGLRLIYFSYDVKMKEKGDIPEGYSVSREKKERFSLILESASTNQTSMYLCASSLGNRPLNTEAFFGQGTRLTVV.

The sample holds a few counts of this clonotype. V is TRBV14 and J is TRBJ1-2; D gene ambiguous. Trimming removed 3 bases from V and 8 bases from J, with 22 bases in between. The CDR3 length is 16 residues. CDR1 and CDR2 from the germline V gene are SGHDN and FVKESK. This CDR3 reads CASSQFIHGRGRGYTF. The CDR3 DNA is TGTGCCAGCAGCCAGTTTATACACGGGCGAGGCCGAGGCTACACCTTC.

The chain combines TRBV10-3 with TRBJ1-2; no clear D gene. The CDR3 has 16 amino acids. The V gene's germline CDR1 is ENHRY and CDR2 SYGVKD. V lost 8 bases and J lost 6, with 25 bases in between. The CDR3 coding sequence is TGTGCCATCGCCCCCGATCTACCGGGCCTAAAGGATGGCTACACCTTC. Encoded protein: CAIAPDLPGLKDGYTF.

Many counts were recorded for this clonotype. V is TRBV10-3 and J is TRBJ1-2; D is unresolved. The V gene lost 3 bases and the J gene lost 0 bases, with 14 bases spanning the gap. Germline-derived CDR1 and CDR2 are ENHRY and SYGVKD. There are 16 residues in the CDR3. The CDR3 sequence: CAISDLSKLANYGYTF. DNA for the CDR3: TGTGCCATCAGTGACCTCTCGAAGTTGGCTAACTATGGCTACACCTTC.

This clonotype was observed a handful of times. CDR3 DNA: TGCGCCAGCAGCCAAGGACTCCGACAGGGCGGCAATGAGCAGTTCTTC. It is translated as CASSQGLRQGGNEQFF. V usage is TRBV4-3 and J usage is TRBJ2-5, with 7 bases matching TRBD1. The assigned J gene may be wrong: the sequence end matches TRBJ2-1 better. This CDR3 comprises 16 residues. Germline CDR1 and CDR2: LGHNA and YSLEER.

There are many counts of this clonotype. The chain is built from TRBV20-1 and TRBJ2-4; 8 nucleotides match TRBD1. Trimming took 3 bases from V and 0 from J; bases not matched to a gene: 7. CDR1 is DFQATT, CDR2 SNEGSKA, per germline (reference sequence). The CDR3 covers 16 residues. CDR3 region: CSASETGALAKNIQYF. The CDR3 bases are TGCAGTGCTAGCGAGACAGGGGCTCTAGCCAAAAACATTCAGTACTTC.

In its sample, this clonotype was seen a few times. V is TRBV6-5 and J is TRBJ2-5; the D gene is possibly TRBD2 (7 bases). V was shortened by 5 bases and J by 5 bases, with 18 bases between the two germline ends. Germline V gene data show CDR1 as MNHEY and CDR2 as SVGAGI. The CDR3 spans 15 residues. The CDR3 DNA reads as TGTGCCAGCAGTCCCCGCGGGGGCGTATGGGAGACCCAGTACTTC. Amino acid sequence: CASSPRGGVWETQYF.

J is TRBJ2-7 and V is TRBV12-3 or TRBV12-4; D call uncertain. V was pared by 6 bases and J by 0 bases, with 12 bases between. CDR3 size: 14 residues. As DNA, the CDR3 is TGTGCCAGCAGCCCGAGCGAGCGCTCCTACGAGCAGTACTTC. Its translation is CASSPSERSYEQYF.

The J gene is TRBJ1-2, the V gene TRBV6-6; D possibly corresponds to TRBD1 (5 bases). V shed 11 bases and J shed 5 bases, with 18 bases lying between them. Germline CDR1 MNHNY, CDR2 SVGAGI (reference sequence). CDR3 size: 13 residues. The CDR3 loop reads CAGETQGVYGYTF. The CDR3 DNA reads TGTGCCGGCGAAACTCAGGGTGTATATGGCTACACCTTC.

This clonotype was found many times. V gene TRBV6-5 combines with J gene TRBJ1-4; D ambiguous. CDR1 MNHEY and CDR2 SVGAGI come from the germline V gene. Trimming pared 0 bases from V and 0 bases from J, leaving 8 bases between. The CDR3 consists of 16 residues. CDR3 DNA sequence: TGTGCCAGCAGTTACTCGTCGGGGTCAACTAATGAAAAACTGTTTTTT. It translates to CASSYSSGSTNEKLFF.

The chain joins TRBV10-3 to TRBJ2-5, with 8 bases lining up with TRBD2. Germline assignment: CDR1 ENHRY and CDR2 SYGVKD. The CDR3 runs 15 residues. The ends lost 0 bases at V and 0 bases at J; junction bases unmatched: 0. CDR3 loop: CAISESLADQETQYF. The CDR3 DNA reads TGTGCCATCAGTGAGTCACTAGCGGACCAAGAGACCCAGTACTTC.

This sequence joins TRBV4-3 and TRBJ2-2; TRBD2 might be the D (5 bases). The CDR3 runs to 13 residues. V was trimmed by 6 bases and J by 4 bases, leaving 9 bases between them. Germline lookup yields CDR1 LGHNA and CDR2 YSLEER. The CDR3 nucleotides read TGCGCCAGCAGGGAGACTACCACCGGGGAGCTGTTTTTT. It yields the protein CASRETTTGELFF.

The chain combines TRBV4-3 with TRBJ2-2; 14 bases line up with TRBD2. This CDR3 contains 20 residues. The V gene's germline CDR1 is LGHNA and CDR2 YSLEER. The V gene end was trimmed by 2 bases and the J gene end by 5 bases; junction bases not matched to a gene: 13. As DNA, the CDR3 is TGCGCCAGCAGCCAAAGTGTGGGGACTAGCGGGAGTATTGTTACCGGGGAGCTGTTTTTT. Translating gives CASSQSVGTSGSIVTGELFF.

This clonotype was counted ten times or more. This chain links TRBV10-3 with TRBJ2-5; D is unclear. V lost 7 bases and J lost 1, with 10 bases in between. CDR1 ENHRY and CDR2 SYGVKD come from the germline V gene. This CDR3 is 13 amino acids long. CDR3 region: CAINGRFQETQYF. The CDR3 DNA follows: TGTGCCATCAACGGAAGGTTCCAAGAGACCCAGTACTTC.

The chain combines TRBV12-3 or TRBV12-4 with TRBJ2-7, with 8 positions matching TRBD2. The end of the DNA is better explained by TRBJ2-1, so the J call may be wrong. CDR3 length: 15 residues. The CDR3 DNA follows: TGTGCCAGCAGTTTGTCTTCTAGCGGGCGCAATGAGCAGTTCTTC. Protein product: CASSLSSSGRNEQFF.

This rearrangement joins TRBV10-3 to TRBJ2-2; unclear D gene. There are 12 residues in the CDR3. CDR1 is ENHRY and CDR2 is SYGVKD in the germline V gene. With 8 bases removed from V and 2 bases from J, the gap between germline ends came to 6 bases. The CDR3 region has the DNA TGTGCCATCGGTTACAACACCGGGGAGCTGTTTTTT. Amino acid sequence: CAIGYNTGELFF.

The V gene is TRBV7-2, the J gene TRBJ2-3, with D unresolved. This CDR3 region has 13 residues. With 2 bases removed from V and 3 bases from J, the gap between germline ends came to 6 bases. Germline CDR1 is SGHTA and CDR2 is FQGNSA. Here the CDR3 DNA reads TGTGCCAGCAGCTTATTCCTAACAGATACGCAGTATTTT. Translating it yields CASSLFLTDTQYF.

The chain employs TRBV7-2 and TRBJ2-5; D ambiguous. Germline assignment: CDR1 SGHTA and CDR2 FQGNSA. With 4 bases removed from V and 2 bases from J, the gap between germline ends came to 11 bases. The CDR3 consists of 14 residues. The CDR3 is CASSSSYIQETQYF. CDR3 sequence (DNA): TGTGCCAGCAGCTCCTCCTACATTCAAGAGACCCAGTACTTC.

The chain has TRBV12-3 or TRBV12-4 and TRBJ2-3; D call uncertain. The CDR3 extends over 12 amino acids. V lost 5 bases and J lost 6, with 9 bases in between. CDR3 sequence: CASSKDGDTQYF. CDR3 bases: TGTGCCAGCAGTAAAGACGGGGATACGCAGTATTTT.

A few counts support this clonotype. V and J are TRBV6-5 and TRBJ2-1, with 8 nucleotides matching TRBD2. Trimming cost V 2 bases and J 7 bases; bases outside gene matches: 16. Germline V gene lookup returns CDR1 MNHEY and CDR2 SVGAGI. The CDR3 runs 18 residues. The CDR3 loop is CASSYGPLSGRYRNEQFF. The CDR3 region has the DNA TGTGCCAGCAGTTACGGGCCTCTCAGCGGGAGATATAGGAATGAGCAGTTCTTC.

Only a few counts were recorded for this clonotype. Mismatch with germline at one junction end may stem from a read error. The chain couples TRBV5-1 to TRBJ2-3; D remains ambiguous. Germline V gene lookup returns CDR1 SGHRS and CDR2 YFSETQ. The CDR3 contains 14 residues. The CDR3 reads CASGFPADGDTQYF. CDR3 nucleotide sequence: TGCGCCAGCGGCTTTCCTGCCGACGGAGATACGCAGTATTTT.